The sequence of this T cell receptor beta chain was determined in a study of human T cells and chemical hapten exposure. Study-level background: Patients were given diphenylcyclopropenone on the scalp weekly across the roughly 25-week study. Study-wide points: After DPC sensitization, TCRs above 1 in 1000 frequency showed no change. Large CDR3 similarity clusters arose significantly more often from expanded TCRs than from controls.

V was trimmed by 3 bases and J by 2 bases, leaving 12 bases between them. Germline V gene data show CDR1 as DFQATT and CDR2 as SNEGSKA (reference sequence). The CDR3 consists of 14 residues. Documented time point: pre-sensitization, week 0. Treatment noted: therapeutic diphenylcyclopropenone sensitization with weekly scalp DPC. MiXCR, run by TCRdb on the RACE reads, gives a single entry per CDR3 protein. The top ten hold over 7% of the sample, which has approximately 320,000 distinct CDR3 sequences, around 5.5% seen once. Comments on this clonotype: Its specificity is unknown.

The chain employs TRBV20-1 and TRBJ2-3; D is tentatively TRBD1 or TRBD2 (6 bases each). The TCR comes from a woman aged 18-29 years with alopecia areata. Some clones in this sample may be carry-over from other donors' samples. The material sequenced was whole blood, taken in connection with sensitization to the hapten diphenylcyclopropenone (DPC). The chain's CDR3 is CSASLGGVTDTQYF. In DNA form, the CDR3 reads TGCAGTGCTAGTCTGGGGGGCGTCACAGATACGCAGTATTTT.